Detailed here is one T cell receptor (beta chain). The sample holds many counts of this clonotype. Its antigen remains undetermined. Base qualities are missing; no much larger clone stands one base away. Libraries were built with RT-PCR. TCRdb lists the instrument as Illumina HiSeq 2500. TCRdb itself trimmed the public reads at Q25 with fastp, ran MiXCR and retained productive beta chains. All rows with the same CDR3 protein become a single entry with the most common DNA and genes. In all, the sample holds 400,000 to 650,000 distinct CDR3 sequences, and approximately 7.7% of those were seen once. The ten largest clones capture around 13% of the sample. From a lookup of the germline V gene, CDR1 and CDR2 are SGHRS and YFSETQ. V is clipped by 0 bases and J by 6 bases, and the sequence between their germline boundaries is 5 bases long. Including cysteine and phenylalanine, the CDR3 has 12 amino acids. The entry retains the CDR3 DNA only, 36 bases that are in frame from base 1.

This sample is drawn from a study of response to subunit inactivated influenza vaccine (dated by TCRdb to the late 2010s). Background on the whole study: The study used deep quantitative T cell receptor repertoire profiling to track responses to a trivalent subunit inactivated influenza vaccine.

Study-wide findings and limitations: The authors suggested that each seasonal influenza vaccination may recruit only a limited number of new T cells.

Recombination linked TRBV5-1 to TRBJ2-3; the D gene remains uncertain. The sequence was collected from a man in his fifties or sixties who received an inactivated influenza vaccine. Donor details come from another sample of the same person, matched by shared clones. This material consisted of PBMCs from blood, taken roughly 24 months after vaccination. The sequence in DNA is TGCGCCAGCAGCTTGGTTTCGGATACGCAGTATTTT. It translates to CASSLVSDTQYF.